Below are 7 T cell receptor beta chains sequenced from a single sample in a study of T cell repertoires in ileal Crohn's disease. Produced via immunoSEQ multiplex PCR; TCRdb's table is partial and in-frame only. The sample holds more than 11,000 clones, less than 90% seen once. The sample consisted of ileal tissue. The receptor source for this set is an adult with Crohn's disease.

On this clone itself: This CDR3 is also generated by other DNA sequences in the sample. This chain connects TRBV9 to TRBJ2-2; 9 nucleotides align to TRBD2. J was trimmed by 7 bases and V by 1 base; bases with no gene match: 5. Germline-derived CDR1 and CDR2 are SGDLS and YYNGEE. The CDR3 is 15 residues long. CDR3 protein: CASSVLAGEIGELFF. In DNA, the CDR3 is TGTGCCAGCAGCGTATTAGCGGGAGAAATCGGGGAGCTGTTTTTT.

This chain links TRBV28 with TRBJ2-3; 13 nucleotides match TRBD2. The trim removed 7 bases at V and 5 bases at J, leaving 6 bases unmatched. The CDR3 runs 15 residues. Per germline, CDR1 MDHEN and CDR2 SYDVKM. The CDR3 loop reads CASIGLAGVQDTQYF. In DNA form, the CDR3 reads TGTGCCAGCATAGGACTAGCGGGAGTTCAAGATACGCAGTATTTT.

CDR3 sequence (DNA): TGCGCCAGCAGCTTTGACAGGGGATACAATGAGCAGTTCTTC. Its translation: CASSFDRGYNEQFF. This chain uses TRBV5-1 with TRBJ2-1; TRBD1 matches 8 bases. Losses at the gene ends were 2 bases for V and 4 bases for J; bases not matched to a gene: 2. CDR3 length equals 14 residues. CDR1 SGHRS and CDR2 YFSETQ come from the germline V gene.

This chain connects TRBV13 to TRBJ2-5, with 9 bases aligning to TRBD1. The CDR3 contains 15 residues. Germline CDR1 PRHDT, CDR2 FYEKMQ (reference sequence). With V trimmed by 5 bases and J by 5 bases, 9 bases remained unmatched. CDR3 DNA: TGTGCCAGCAGCGCCGAGACAGGGGGTCAGGAGACCCAGTACTTC. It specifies CASSAETGGQETQYF.

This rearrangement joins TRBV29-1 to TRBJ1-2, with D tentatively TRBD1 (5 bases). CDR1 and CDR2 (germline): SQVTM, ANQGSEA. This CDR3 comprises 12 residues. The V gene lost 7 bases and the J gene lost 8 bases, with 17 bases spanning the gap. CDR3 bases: TGCAGCGGGGGGGACCCACACCACGGCTACACCTTC. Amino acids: CSGGDPHHGYTF. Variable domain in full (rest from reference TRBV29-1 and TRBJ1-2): SAVISQKPSRDICQRGTSLTIQCQVDSQVTMMFWYRQQPGQSLTLIATANQGSEATYESGFVIDKFPISRPNLTFSTLTVSNMSPEDSSIYLCSGGDPHHGYTFGSGTRLTVV.

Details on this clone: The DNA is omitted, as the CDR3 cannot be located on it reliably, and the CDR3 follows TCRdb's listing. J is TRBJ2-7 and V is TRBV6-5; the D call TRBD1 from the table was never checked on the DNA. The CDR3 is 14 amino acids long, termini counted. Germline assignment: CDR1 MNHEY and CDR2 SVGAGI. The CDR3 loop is CASSSSRQGARQYF.

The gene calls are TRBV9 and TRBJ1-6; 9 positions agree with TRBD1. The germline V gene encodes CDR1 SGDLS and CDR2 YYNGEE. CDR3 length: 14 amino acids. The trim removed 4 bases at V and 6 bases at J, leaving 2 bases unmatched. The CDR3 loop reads CASSPGQGNSPLHF. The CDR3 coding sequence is TGTGCCAGCAGCCCGGGACAGGGTAATTCACCCCTCCACTTT.